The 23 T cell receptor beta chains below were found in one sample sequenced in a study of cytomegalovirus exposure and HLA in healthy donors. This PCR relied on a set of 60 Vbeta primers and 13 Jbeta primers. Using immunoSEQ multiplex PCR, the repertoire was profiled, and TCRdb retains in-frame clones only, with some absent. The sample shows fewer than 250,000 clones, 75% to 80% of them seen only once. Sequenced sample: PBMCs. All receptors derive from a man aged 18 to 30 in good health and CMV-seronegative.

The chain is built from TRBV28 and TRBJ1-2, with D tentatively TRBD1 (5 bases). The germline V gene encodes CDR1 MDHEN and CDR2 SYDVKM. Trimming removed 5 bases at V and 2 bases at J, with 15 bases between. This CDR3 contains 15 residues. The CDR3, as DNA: TGTGCCAGCAGTCCCCCGGGGGGGGAGAACTATGGCTACACCTTC. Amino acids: CASSPPGGENYGYTF.

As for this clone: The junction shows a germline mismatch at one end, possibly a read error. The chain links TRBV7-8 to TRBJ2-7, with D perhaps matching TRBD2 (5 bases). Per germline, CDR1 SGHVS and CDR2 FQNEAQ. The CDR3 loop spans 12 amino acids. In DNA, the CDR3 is TGTGCCAGCAGCTTAGGAGGGAATCAACCCAGCTTC. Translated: CASSLGGNQPSF.

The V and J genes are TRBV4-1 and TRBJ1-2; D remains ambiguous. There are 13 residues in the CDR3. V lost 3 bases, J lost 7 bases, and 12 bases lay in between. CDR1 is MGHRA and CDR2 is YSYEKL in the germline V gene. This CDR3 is CASSHHTVRGYTF. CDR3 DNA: TGCGCCAGCAGCCACCACACCGTCCGTGGCTACACCTTC.

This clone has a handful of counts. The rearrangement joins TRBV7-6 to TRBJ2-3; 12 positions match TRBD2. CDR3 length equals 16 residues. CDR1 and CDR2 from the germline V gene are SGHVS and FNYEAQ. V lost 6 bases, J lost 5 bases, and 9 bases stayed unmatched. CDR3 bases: TGTGCCAGCAGTACCGGGACTAGCGGGCTTTTAGATACGCAGTATTTT. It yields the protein CASSTGTSGLLDTQYF.

CDR3 sequence reads: CASSRSGDNSPLHF. The CDR3 DNA follows: TGTGCCAGCAGCCGGTCGGGTGACAATTCACCCCTCCACTTT. The chain uses TRBV7-2 and TRBJ1-6; D remains unclear. V was clipped by 5 bases and J by 7 bases, with 12 bases between them. The CDR3 is 14 amino acids. CDR1 SGHTA and CDR2 FQGNSA come from the germline V gene.

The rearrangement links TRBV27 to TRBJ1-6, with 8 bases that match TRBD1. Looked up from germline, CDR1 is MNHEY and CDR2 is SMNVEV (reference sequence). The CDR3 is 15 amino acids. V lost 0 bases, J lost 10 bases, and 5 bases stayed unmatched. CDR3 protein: CASSLSQGAGSPLHF. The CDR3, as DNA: TGTGCCAGCAGTTTATCCCAGGGGGCCGGGTCACCCCTCCACTTT.

CDR3 nucleotides: TGTGCCAGCAGCGTCGAACCTTCTAGATACAGGCCCTCCGAGCAGTACTTC. It is translated as CASSVEPSRYRPSEQYF. The chain joins TRBV11-3 to TRBJ2-7; D possibly corresponds to TRBD1 (5 bases). CDR3 size: 17 residues. Germline V gene lookup returns CDR1 SGHNT and CDR2 YENEEA. V lost 5 bases, J lost 6 bases, and 26 bases lay in between.

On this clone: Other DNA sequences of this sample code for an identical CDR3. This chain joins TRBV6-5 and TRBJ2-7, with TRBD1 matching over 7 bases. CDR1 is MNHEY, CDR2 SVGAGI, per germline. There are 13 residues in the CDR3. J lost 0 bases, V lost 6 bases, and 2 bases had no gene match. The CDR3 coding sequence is TGTGCCAGCAGGCGACAGGGCTCCTACGAGCAGTACTTC. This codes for CASRRQGSYEQYF.

The CDR3 region has the DNA TGTGCCAGCAGCTCGGACTCTGAAGAGACCCAGTACTTC. It is translated as CASSSDSEETQYF. This chain uses TRBV11-2 with TRBJ2-5; TRBD2 is a possible D gene (5 bases). Germline-derived CDR1 and CDR2 are SGHAT and FQNNGV. CDR3 length equals 13 residues. The V end lost 4 bases, the J end lost 3 bases, and 9 bases lay between the germline ends.

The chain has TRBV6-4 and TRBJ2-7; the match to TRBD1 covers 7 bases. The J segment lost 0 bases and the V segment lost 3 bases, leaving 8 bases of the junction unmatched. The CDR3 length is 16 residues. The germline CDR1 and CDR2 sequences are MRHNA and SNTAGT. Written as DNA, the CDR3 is TGTGCCAGCAGTGATGCAGGGGGATCAAGCTCCTACGAGCAGTACTTC. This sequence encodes CASSDAGGSSSYEQYF.

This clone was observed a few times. The CDR3 loop reads CASSPLGGTLSGANVLTF. Here the CDR3 DNA reads TGTGCCAGCAGCCCCCTTGGGGGCACCCTCTCTGGGGCCAACGTCCTGACTTTC. The rearrangement joins TRBV7-9 to TRBJ2-6; tentatively, D is TRBD1 (6 bases). Trimming cost V 5 bases and J 0 bases, with 17 bases left between them. CDR3 length equals 18 residues. Germline V gene lookup returns CDR1 SEHNR and CDR2 FQNEAQ (reference sequence).

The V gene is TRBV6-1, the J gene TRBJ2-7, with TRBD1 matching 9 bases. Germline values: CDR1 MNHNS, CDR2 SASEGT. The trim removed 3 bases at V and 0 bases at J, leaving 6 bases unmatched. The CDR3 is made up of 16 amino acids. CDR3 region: CASSDPDRGGSYEQYF. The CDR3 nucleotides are TGTGCCAGCAGTGACCCGGACAGGGGAGGCTCCTACGAGCAGTACTTC.

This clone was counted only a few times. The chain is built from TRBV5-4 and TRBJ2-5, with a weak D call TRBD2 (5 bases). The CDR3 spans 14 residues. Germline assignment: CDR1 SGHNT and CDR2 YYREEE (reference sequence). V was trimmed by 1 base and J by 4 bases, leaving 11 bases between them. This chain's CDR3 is CASSLNAGLETQYF. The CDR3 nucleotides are TGTGCCAGCAGCTTGAATGCAGGACTAGAGACCCAGTACTTC.

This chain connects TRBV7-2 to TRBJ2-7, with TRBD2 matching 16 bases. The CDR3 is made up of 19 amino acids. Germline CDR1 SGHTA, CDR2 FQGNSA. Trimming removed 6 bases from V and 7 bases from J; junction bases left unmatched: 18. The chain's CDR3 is CASRPTRGTSGGASGEQYF. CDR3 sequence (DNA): TGTGCCAGCAGACCTACCCGCGGGACTAGCGGGGGGGCGTCGGGTGAGCAGTACTTC.

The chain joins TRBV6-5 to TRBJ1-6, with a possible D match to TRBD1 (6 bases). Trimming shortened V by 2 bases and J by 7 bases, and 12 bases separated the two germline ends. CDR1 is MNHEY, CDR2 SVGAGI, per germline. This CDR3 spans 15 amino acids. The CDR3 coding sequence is TGTGCCAGCAGTTACGGCCAAGGGGGAAATTCACCCCTCCACTTT. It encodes CASSYGQGGNSPLHF.

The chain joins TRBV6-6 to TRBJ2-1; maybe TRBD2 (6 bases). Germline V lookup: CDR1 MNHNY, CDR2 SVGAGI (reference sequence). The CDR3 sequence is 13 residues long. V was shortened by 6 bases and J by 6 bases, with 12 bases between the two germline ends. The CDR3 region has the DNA TGTGCCAGCAGGTCCGGGACTCGCAATGAGCAGTTCTTC. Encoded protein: CASRSGTRNEQFF.

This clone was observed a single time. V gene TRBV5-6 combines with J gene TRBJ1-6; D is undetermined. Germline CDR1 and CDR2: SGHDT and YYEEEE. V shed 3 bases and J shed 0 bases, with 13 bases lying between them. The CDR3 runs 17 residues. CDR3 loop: CASSSGGVSSYNSPLHF. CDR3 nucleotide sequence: TGTGCCAGCAGCTCTGGTGGAGTGAGCTCCTATAATTCACCCCTCCACTTT.

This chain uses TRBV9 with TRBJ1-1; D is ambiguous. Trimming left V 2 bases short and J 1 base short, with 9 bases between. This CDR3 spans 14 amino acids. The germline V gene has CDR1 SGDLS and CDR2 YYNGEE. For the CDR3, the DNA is TGTGCCAGCAGCGTGGGAGGAACGAACACTGAAGCTTTCTTT. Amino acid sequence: CASSVGGTNTEAFF.

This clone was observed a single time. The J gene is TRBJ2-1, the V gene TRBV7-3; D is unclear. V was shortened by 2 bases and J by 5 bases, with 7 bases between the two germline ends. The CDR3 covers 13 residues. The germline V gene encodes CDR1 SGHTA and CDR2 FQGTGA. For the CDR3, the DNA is TGTGCCAGCAGCTTAGAACTGGACAATGAGCAGTTCTTC. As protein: CASSLELDNEQFF.

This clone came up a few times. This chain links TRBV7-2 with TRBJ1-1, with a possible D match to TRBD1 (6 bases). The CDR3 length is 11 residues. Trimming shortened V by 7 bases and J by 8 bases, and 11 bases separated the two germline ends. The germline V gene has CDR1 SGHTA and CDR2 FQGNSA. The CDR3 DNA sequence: TGTGCCAGCACCTGGACAGCCGAAGCTTTCTTT. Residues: CASTWTAEAFF. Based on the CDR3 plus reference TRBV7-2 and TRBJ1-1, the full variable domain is GAGVSQSPSNKVTEKGKDVELRCDPISGHTALYWYRQSLGQGLEFLIYFQGNSAPDKSGLPSDRFSAERTGGSVSTLTIQRTQQEDSAVYLCASTWTAEAFFGQGTRLTVV.

The CDR3 DNA sequence: TGTGCCAGCAAATCCGGGACTAGCAGGCAGACCCAGTACTTC. Its protein product is CASKSGTSRQTQYF. V usage is TRBV5-6 and J usage is TRBJ2-5; 9 bases fit TRBD2. Germline lookup yields CDR1 SGHDT and CDR2 YYEEEE. The CDR3 extends over 14 amino acids. The V and J ends lost 6 bases and 6 bases, in that order; junction bases with no gene match: 9.

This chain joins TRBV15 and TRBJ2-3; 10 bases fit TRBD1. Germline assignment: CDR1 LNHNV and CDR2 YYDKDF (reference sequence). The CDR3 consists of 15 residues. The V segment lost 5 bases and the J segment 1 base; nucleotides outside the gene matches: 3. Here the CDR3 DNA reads TGTGCCACCAGCCGAGGGACAGGGGGCACAGATACGCAGTATTTT. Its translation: CATSRGTGGTDTQYF.

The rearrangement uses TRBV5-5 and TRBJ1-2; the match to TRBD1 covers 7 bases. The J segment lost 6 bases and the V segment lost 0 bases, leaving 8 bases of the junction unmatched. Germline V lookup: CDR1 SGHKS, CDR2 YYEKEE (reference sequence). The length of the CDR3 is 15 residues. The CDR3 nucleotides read TGTGCCAGCAGCTTGGGACAGGGTTTGGGTGATGGCTACACCTTC. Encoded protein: CASSLGQGLGDGYTF.